These 28 T cell receptor beta chains were sequenced from one sample in a study of Ad26.COV2.S vaccination and SARS-CoV-2 variants. The treatment here: roughly 19 received Ad26.COV2.S at low or high dose, single or two shots; roughly five received placebo; per-sample allocation not given. All samples were drawn on day 63, counting from the first vaccine or placebo injection. Sequenced by immunoSEQ multiplex PCR; TCRdb stores in-frame clones only, minus some. The data show about 330,000 clones, roughly 90% seen once. Here the sequenced sample was peripheral blood, taken in a trial of Ad26.COV2.S vaccine versus placebo. The receptors were sampled from a person between 18 and 60 years old who received the Ad26.COV2.S COVID-19 vaccine or a placebo.

The V call is TRBV19, the J call TRBJ1-2; weak D call: TRBD1 (5 bases). V gave up 4 bases and J gave up 3 bases, with 12 bases separating them. Germline V CDR1 and CDR2: LNHDA, SQIVND (reference sequence). This CDR3 spans 14 amino acids. The CDR3 protein is CASSTRQSHYGYTF. The CDR3 DNA reads as TGTGCCAGTAGTACCCGACAGTCCCACTATGGCTACACCTTC.

V gene TRBV3-1 (or the pseudogene TRBV3-2) combines with J gene TRBJ2-2; a possible D gene is TRBD1 (5 bases). The CDR3 is 13 residues long. The V gene's germline CDR1 is LGHDT and CDR2 YNNKEL (reference sequence). The V end lost 3 bases, the J end lost 5 bases, and 7 bases lay between the germline ends. The CDR3 sequence is CASSQGQTGELFF. CDR3 nucleotide sequence: TGTGCCAGCAGCCAGGGGCAGACCGGGGAGCTGTTTTTT.

CDR3 nucleotides: TGTGCCAGCAGAACAGGGGGCAATGGAAACACCATATATTTT. Protein sequence: CASRTGGNGNTIYF. The chain combines TRBV6-5 with TRBJ1-3; 9 bases match TRBD1. V was pared by 6 bases and J by 3 bases, with 3 bases of the junction left unmatched. CDR3 length: 14 residues. Germline CDR1 and CDR2: MNHEY and SVGAGI.

This clone was detected once. Other DNA sequences of this sample code for an identical CDR3. The rearrangement uses TRBV4-3 and TRBJ1-2; no firm D call. CDR3 length: 14 residues. V gave up 0 bases and J gave up 5 bases, with 10 bases separating them. Germline-derived CDR1 and CDR2 are LGHNA and YSLEER. CDR3 nucleotides: TGCGCCAGCAGCCAAGATCAAGGAAAGTATGGCTACACCTTC. It specifies CASSQDQGKYGYTF.

This rearrangement joins TRBV7-2 to TRBJ2-1, with D perhaps being TRBD1 or TRBD2 (5 bases each). Germline-derived CDR1 and CDR2 are SGHTA and FQGNSA. CDR3 length equals 15 residues. Trimming left V 1 base short and J 6 bases short, with 13 bases between. CDR3 coding DNA: TGTGCCAGCAGCTTAGGCACGTTTGGGGGCAATGAGCAGTTCTTC. Protein sequence: CASSLGTFGGNEQFF. Looking up the rest from reference TRBV7-2 and TRBJ2-1 gives the full variable domain: GAGVSQSPSNKVTEKGKDVELRCDPISGHTALYWYRQSLGQGLEFLIYFQGNSAPDKSGLPSDRFSAERTGGSVSTLTIQRTQQEDSAVYLCASSLGTFGGNEQFFGPGTRLTVL.

The genes are TRBV5-5 and TRBJ2-1; 9 nucleotides agree with TRBD2. The germline CDR1 and CDR2 sequences are SGHKS and YYEKEE (reference sequence). CDR3 length equals 17 residues. V dropped 3 bases and J dropped 5; count of bases not matched to a gene: 12. The CDR3 spells CASSSGPGTSSHNEQFF. As DNA, the CDR3 is TGTGCCAGCAGCTCAGGCCCCGGGACTAGCTCTCACAATGAGCAGTTCTTC.

V is TRBV5-5 and J is TRBJ1-1; unclear D gene. Germline V lookup: CDR1 SGHKS, CDR2 YYEKEE (reference sequence). Between the trimmed V and J ends, which lost 6 bases and 8 bases, there was a span of 20 bases. This CDR3 region has 14 residues. CDR3 sequence: CASITTPPREEAFF. DNA of the CDR3: TGTGCCAGCATTACCACCCCCCCCCGGGAAGAAGCTTTCTTT.

The V gene is TRBV11-2, the J gene TRBJ2-5; 7 nucleotides match TRBD2. V was clipped by 6 bases and J by 5 bases; unmatched bases: 15. The CDR3 totals 16 residues. The V gene's germline CDR1 is SGHAT and CDR2 FQNNGV. CDR3 in DNA: TGTGCCAGCAGACAAATTGGGGGGGATATTATGGAGACCCAGTACTTC. Translating it yields CASRQIGGDIMETQYF.

This clone was seen only a few times. This rearrangement joins TRBV11-3 to TRBJ2-5; D might be TRBD1 or TRBD2, each matching 5 bases. Germline CDR1 and CDR2: SGHNT and YENEEA. This CDR3 spans 15 amino acids. V was clipped by 5 bases and J by 3 bases, with 16 bases between them. CDR3 sequence (DNA): TGTGCCAGCAGCCGCTGGGGGATGAACAAAGAGACCCAGTACTTC. Translating gives CASSRWGMNKETQYF.

J is TRBJ2-1 and V is TRBV6-5; 7 bases agree with TRBD1. The CDR3 covers 15 residues. J was trimmed by 8 bases and V by 2 bases; bases with no gene match: 9. Germline V gene data show CDR1 as MNHEY and CDR2 as SVGAGI. The CDR3 sequence is CASSYDRVRVDEQFF. DNA for the CDR3: TGTGCCAGCAGTTACGACAGGGTCAGAGTGGATGAGCAGTTCTTC.

The V call is TRBV10-2, the J call TRBJ2-6; TRBD2 aligns across 9 bases. Looked up from germline, CDR1 is WSHSY and CDR2 is SAAADI. V gave up 9 bases and J gave up 0 bases; unmatched junction bases: 6. This CDR3 has 16 residues. The CDR3 nucleotides read TGCGCCAGTTCAGCGGGGGGACCCTCTGGGGCCAACGTCCTGACTTTC. Protein sequence: CASSAGGPSGANVLTF.

This clone has only a few counts. The identical CDR3 is also encoded by other nucleotide sequences in the sample. The chain employs TRBV19 and TRBJ1-2; no clear D. Germline CDR1 and CDR2: LNHDA and SQIVND (reference sequence). The V end lost 2 bases, the J end lost 4 bases, and 8 bases lay between the germline ends. The length of the CDR3 is 13 residues. The CDR3, as DNA: TGTGCCAGTAGTATATCGGGTCCCTATGGCTACACCTTC. This sequence encodes CASSISGPYGYTF.

The chain uses TRBV2 and TRBJ1-3; D is uncertain. The germline gives CDR1 SNHLY, CDR2 FYNNEI. Trimming removed 2 bases at V and 0 bases at J, with 5 bases between. The CDR3 has 14 residues. CDR3 region: CASSEQDSGNTIYF. In DNA, the CDR3 is TGTGCCAGCAGTGAACAAGACTCTGGAAACACCATATATTTT.

The chain carries TRBV19 and TRBJ2-4, with D tentatively TRBD2 (6 bases). Germline V gene sequence: CDR1 LNHDA, CDR2 SQIVND (reference sequence). This CDR3 is built from 16 residues. V lost 6 bases, J lost 0 bases, and 15 bases lay in between. CDR3 region: CASRDRRGTAKNIQYF. In DNA, the CDR3 is TGTGCCAGTAGAGACAGACGGGGGACAGCCAAAAACATTCAGTACTTC.

Remarks on this clone: The sample contains more than one DNA sequence encoding this CDR3. The rearrangement joins TRBV5-6 to TRBJ1-2; no reliable D call. Germline V gives CDR1 SGHDT, CDR2 YYEEEE. The V end was cut by 0 bases, the J end by 4 bases, with 4 bases between. The CDR3 runs 12 residues. DNA for the CDR3: TGTGCCAGCAGCTTGGACCCCTATGGCTACACCTTC. Amino acid sequence: CASSLDPYGYTF.

This chain joins TRBV6-5 and TRBJ1-2; 7 nucleotides line up with TRBD1. The CDR3 is made up of 15 amino acids. With 2 bases clipped from V and 5 bases from J, the junction kept 8 bases outside the gene matches. Germline CDR1 and CDR2: MNHEY and SVGAGI. The DNA of the CDR3 is TGTGCCAGCAGTTACACGCCAGGGGGGGATTATGGCTACACCTTC. Residues: CASSYTPGGDYGYTF.

This chain joins TRBV27 and TRBJ2-7; TRBD1 might be the D (5 bases). V was cut by 0 bases and J by 7 bases, with 7 bases left in between. The CDR3 loop spans 12 amino acids. Germline loops: CDR1 MNHEY, CDR2 SMNVEV (reference sequence). CDR3 protein: CASSLSSGEQYF. In nucleotides, the CDR3 is TGTGCCAGCAGTTTATCGTCAGGGGAGCAGTACTTC.

This clone was observed a few times. The same CDR3 also results from other DNA sequences found in this sample. The chain is built from TRBV18 and TRBJ1-4; no clear D gene. Germline assignment: CDR1 KGHSH and CDR2 LQKENI. With 1 base removed from V and 7 bases from J, the gap between germline ends came to 7 bases. There are 13 residues in the CDR3. The DNA of the CDR3 is TGTGCCAGCTCACCACAGGGTGGTGAAAAACTGTTTTTT. This gives the protein CASSPQGGEKLFF.

This clone was counted once. This chain uses TRBV5-4 with TRBJ2-5, with D possibly TRBD1 on 5 matching bases. The germline V gene has CDR1 SGHNT and CDR2 YYREEE (reference sequence). V was trimmed by 0 bases and J by 3 bases, leaving 6 bases between them. The CDR3 is 13 residues long. DNA of the CDR3: TGTGCCAGCAGCTTGGCACAGGAAGAGACCCAGTACTTC. As protein: CASSLAQEETQYF.

The chain employs TRBV5-4 and TRBJ2-2; D is ambiguous. Trimming took off 2 bases at V and 5 bases at J, with 7 bases between the two ends. The CDR3 runs 13 residues. Germline assignment: CDR1 SGHNT and CDR2 YYREEE (reference sequence). Here the CDR3 DNA reads TGTGCCAGCAGCTTTGGGGATACCGGGGAGCTGTTTTTT. It codes for CASSFGDTGELFF. Using reference TRBV5-4 and TRBJ2-2 for the parts outside the CDR3, the full variable domain is ETGVTQSPTHLIKTRGQQVTLRCSSQSGHNTVSWYQQALGQGPQFIFQYYREEENGRGNFPPRFSGLQFPNYSSELNVNALELDDSALYLCASSFGDTGELFFGEGSRLTVL.

The rearrangement joins TRBV11-3 to TRBJ2-2; D ambiguous. From germline, CDR1 is SGHNT and CDR2 YENEEA. V was clipped by 5 bases and J by 5 bases, with 6 bases between them. The CDR3 spans 12 residues. The CDR3 bases are TGTGCCAGCAGCGAGTATACCGGGGAGCTGTTTTTT. It encodes CASSEYTGELFF. The complete variable domain, with remaining parts taken from reference TRBV11-3 and TRBJ2-2, reads EAGVVQSPRYKIIEKKQPVAFWCNPISGHNTLYWYLQNLGQGPELLIRYENEEAVDDSQLPKDRFSAERLKGVDSTLKIQPAELGDSAVYLCASSEYTGELFFGEGSRLTVL.

The chain has TRBV6-5 and TRBJ1-1; 7 bases are a match to TRBD1. The CDR3 is 13 residues long. Germline V CDR1 and CDR2: MNHEY, SVGAGI. V lost 6 bases and J lost 4; bases outside the gene matches: 5. CDR3: CASRQGSGTEAFF. CDR3 DNA sequence: TGTGCCAGCAGACAGGGGTCGGGCACTGAAGCTTTCTTT.

This rearrangement joins TRBV4-2 to TRBJ1-3; D is undetermined. In germline, CDR1 is LGHNA, CDR2 YNFKEQ. Trimming cost V 6 bases and J 0 bases, with 21 bases left between them. This CDR3 has 18 amino acids. Here the CDR3 reads CASSKWQTGRDSGNTIYF. Here the CDR3 DNA reads TGTGCCAGCAGTAAGTGGCAGACGGGAAGGGACTCTGGAAACACCATATATTTT.

The genes are TRBV9 and TRBJ2-2; maybe TRBD1 (6 bases). With 4 bases removed from V and 6 bases from J, the gap between germline ends came to 10 bases. The CDR3 is 13 residues long. Germline V gene lookup returns CDR1 SGDLS and CDR2 YYNGEE. CDR3 protein: CASSPEGAGELFF. The DNA for the CDR3 is TGTGCCAGCAGCCCAGAGGGGGCCGGGGAGCTGTTTTTT.

J is TRBJ2-3 and V is TRBV5-4; 12 bases agree with TRBD2. This CDR3 contains 15 residues. The V and J ends lost 3 bases and 9 bases, in that order; junction bases with no gene match: 8. CDR1 and CDR2 (germline): SGHNT, YYREEE (reference sequence). The CDR3 DNA sequence: TGTGCCAGCAGCTACATGACTAGCGGGGGCGAGACGCAGTATTTT. It translates to CASSYMTSGGETQYF.

This chain connects TRBV4-3 to TRBJ1-2, with TRBD1 matching 8 bases. CDR1 is LGHNA, CDR2 YSLEER, per germline. This CDR3 is built from 15 residues. V lost 3 bases, J lost 4 bases, and 7 bases stayed unmatched. CDR3: CASSHQGQVLYGYTF. The CDR3 DNA reads TGCGCCAGCAGCCACCAGGGACAGGTCCTCTATGGCTACACCTTC.

The rearrangement joins TRBV6-2 or TRBV6-3 to TRBJ2-7; the match to TRBD2 covers 7 bases. From germline, CDR1 is MNHEY and CDR2 SVGEGT. The CDR3 has 14 amino acids. The V gene end was trimmed by 5 bases and the J gene end by 1 base; junction bases not matched to a gene: 5. The CDR3: CASSLTAGSYEQYV. DNA of the CDR3: TGTGCCAGCAGTCTCACAGCGGGATCCTACGAGCAGTACGTC.

This sequence joins TRBV18 and TRBJ2-4; a possible D gene is TRBD1 (6 bases). Germline assignment: CDR1 KGHSH and CDR2 LQKENI. V lost 5 bases to trimming and J lost 7 bases, with 12 bases between them. This CDR3 has 13 residues. CDR3 in DNA: TGTGCCAGCTCAGGGGGCTCCCCCAACATTCAGTACTTC. Its protein product is CASSGGSPNIQYF.